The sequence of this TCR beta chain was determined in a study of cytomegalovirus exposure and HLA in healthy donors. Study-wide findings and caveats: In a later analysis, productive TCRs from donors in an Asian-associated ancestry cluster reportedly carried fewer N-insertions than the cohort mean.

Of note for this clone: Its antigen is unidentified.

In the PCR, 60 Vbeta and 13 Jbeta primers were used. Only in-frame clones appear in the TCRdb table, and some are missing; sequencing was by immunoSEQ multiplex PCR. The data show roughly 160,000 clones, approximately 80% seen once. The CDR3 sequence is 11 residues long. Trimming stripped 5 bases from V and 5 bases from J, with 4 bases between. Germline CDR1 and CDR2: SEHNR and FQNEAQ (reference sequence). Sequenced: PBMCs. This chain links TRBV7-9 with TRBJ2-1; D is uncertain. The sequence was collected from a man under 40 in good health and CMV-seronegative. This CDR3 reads CASSLDNEQFF. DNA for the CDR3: TGTGCCAGCAGCCTCGACAATGAGCAGTTCTTC.